Listed below are T cell receptor beta chains from one sample, sequenced in a study of molecular identifiers for immune sequencing clone quantification. One entry per CDR3 protein, called by TCRdb with MiXCR from the PCR reads. Of a few hundred thousand distinct CDR3 sequences listed, roughly a quarter are singletons. What was sequenced was naive CD8+ T cells from blood, with Jurkat cell RNA spiked in. Receptors were obtained from a human donor in good health. Some libraries in this study had Jurkat cell RNA spiked in. Each CDR3 is given with its conserved first and last residue. D genes are given only for firm matches. A clone size is listed for some rows: how often the clone was seen (once, few, many), or a class if it is expanded.

cdr3_nt | cdr3_aa | v_call | d_call | clone_size | j_call
TGTGCCAGCAGTCCACGGACAGGGCCCTACGAGCAGTACTTC | CASSPRTGPYEQYF | TRBV28 | TRBD1 | many | TRBJ2-7
TGTGCCAGCAGTGAAGTTATGGGGTGGTCCACAGATACGCAGTATTTT | CASSEVMGWSTDTQYF | TRBV6-1 | - | - | TRBJ2-3
TGCAGTGCTACCAGTATGACAGATAACAACTCCTACGAGCAGTACTTC | CSATSMTDNNSYEQYF | TRBV20-1 | - | - | TRBJ2-7
TGCAGTGCTAGAGATAGGGTCTACGAGCAGTACTTC | CSARDRVYEQYF | TRBV20-1 | - | - | TRBJ2-7
TGTGCCAGCAGCCCGTCCTGGGCGGTGGGTCTAGCGGGGACTAGCACAGATACGCAGTATTTT | CASSPSWAVGLAGTSTDTQYF | TRBV3-1 | TRBD2 | - | TRBJ2-3
TGTGCCAGCAGTTTACCGAGGACAGAAAAACTGTTTTTT | CASSLPRTEKLFF | TRBV27 | - | - | TRBJ1-4
TGTGCCAGCAGCGCCGGGACAGTTAACACTGAAGCTTTCTTT | CASSAGTVNTEAFF | TRBV9 | TRBD1 | few | TRBJ1-1
TGTGCCAGTAGCCGGGACGCTCGAAGCAATCAGCCCCAGCATTTT | CASSRDARSNQPQHF | TRBV19 | - | few | TRBJ1-5
TGTGCCAGCAGCTTCGTCGTGGGTGTTATGGACACTGAAGCTTTCTTT | CASSFVVGVMDTEAFF | TRBV7-9 | - | few | TRBJ1-1
TGCAGTGCCAGGGGGGTTACCACTGAAGCTTTCTTT | CSARGVTTEAFF | TRBV20-1 | TRBD1 | few | TRBJ1-1
TGTGCCAGCAGCGTCGCAGGGCCTTACTACGAGCAGTACTTC | CASSVAGPYYEQYF | TRBV6-2/TRBV6-3 | - | few | TRBJ2-7
TGTGCCAGCAGTTCCTTCTCGCGTGTCTACGAGCAGTACTTC | CASSSFSRVYEQYF | TRBV28 | - | few | TRBJ2-7
TGTGCCAGCAGTTACCGACCAGCCGAGCCTAAAAACATTCAGTACTTC | CASSYRPAEPKNIQYF | TRBV6-5 | - | few | TRBJ2-4
TGTGCCAGCAGGCGTTTGGAGAGTGAAAAACTGTTTTTT | CASRRLESEKLFF | TRBV27 | - | many | TRBJ1-4
TGCGCCAGCAGACTAACCACTAGAAACACCATATATTTT | CASRLTTRNTIYF | TRBV5-1 | - | many | TRBJ1-3
TGTGCCAGCACCGACCGGGACACCGAGTCTAGCACAGATACGCAGTATTTT | CASTDRDTESSTDTQYF | TRBV7-9 | - | - | TRBJ2-3
TGTGCCAGCAGCTGGACGACTAGCGGGGGCTTCGAGCAGTACTTC | CASSWTTSGGFEQYF | TRBV5-8 | TRBD2 | few | TRBJ2-7
TGTGCCAGCAGCCCCCTTTTTTCGGGGGTTAGCACAGATACGCAGTATTTT | CASSPLFSGVSTDTQYF | TRBV7-2 | - | many | TRBJ2-3
TGCAGCGTTCCTCAGACAGGGATGAAGACCCAGTACTTC | CSVPQTGMKTQYF | TRBV29-1 | TRBD1 | many | TRBJ2-5
TGCGCCAGCAGCTTGGGGTCGTCTGTGGCAGGGGGCTTTAGCACAGATACGCAGTATTTT | CASSLGSSVAGGFSTDTQYF | TRBV5-1 | TRBD1 | many | TRBJ2-3
TGTGCCAGCAGCTTAGGGGGGTTTAGCACTGAAGCTTTCTTT | CASSLGGFSTEAFF | TRBV7-2 | - | few | TRBJ1-1
TGTGCCTGGAGAGGGGAAGAGTTCACTGAAGCTTTCTTT | CAWRGEEFTEAFF | TRBV30 | - | few | TRBJ1-1
TGTGCCAGCAGTGGGGACACTACAACTAATGAAAAACTGTTTTTT | CASSGDTTTNEKLFF | TRBV6-2/TRBV6-3 | - | - | TRBJ1-4
TGTGCCAGCAGCCCTAGGGGGGACAGAGGGCAGTACTTC | CASSPRGDRGQYF | TRBV5-6 | - | - | TRBJ2-7
TGTGCCAGCAGCGCCGGTACCCAGCGGATGATGGACACTGAAGCTTTCTTT | CASSAGTQRMMDTEAFF | TRBV2 | - | - | TRBJ1-1
TGTGCCAGCAGCTTGGTACAGCAAGAGACCCAGTACTTC | CASSLVQQETQYF | TRBV5-4 | - | many | TRBJ2-5
TGTGCCAGCAGTCCAGACAGGGCGAAACAGCCCCAGCATTTT | CASSPDRAKQPQHF | TRBV27 | TRBD1 | few | TRBJ1-5
TGTGCCAGCAGCTTAGTGGAGGCCACAGATACGCAGTATTTT | CASSLVEATDTQYF | TRBV7-9 | - | few | TRBJ2-3
TGTGCCAGCAGTTTACACCCAGCGGGACTAGCGGGACTCTACGAGCAGTACTTC | CASSLHPAGLAGLYEQYF | TRBV28 | TRBD2 | few | TRBJ2-7
TGTGCCAGTAGCTGGGGCGACAGGGGTATAACTTCGGGCCACAATGAGCAGTTCTTC | CASSWGDRGITSGHNEQFF | TRBV19 | TRBD1 | - | TRBJ2-1
TGTGCCGGCAGCTTAGGACGGGACAGCCGAACGTACGAGCAGTACTTC | CAGSLGRDSRTYEQYF | TRBV11-2 | TRBD1 | - | TRBJ2-7
TGTGCCAGTAGTATCGGGCAGGTTTATGGCTCTGGAAATACCATATATTTT | CASSIGQVYGSGNTIYF | TRBV19 | - | - | TRBJ1-3
TGTGCCAGCAGTCAGGGACTAGCGGGAAACACAGATACGCAGTATTTT | CASSQGLAGNTDTQYF | TRBV12-3/TRBV12-4 | TRBD2 | - | TRBJ2-3
TGCGCCAGCAGTGAGGGAAGACCCTACGAGCAGTACTTC | CASSEGRPYEQYF | TRBV10-2 | - | few | TRBJ2-7
TGTGCCAGCAGCGTATCGAGCGTATACGAGCAGTACTTC | CASSVSSVYEQYF | TRBV9 | - | - | TRBJ2-7
TGTGCCAGCAGTTCTCTTACGTACGAGCAGTACTTC | CASSSLTYEQYF | TRBV12-3/TRBV12-4 | - | - | TRBJ2-7
TGTGCCAGCAGTGAAGAGGGGGACTGGAGGCTTTCCGAAGCTTTCTTT | CASSEEGDWRLSEAFF | TRBV6-1 | - | - | TRBJ1-1
TGTGCCAGCAGTTGGACAGGGGCGGTGGGCACTGAAGCTTTCTTT | CASSWTGAVGTEAFF | TRBV27 | TRBD1 | - | TRBJ1-1
TGTGCCAGCAGCGTAGGAGGGGGGGCCTTCTACGAGCAGTACTTC | CASSVGGGAFYEQYF | TRBV7-2 | - | once | TRBJ2-7
TGCGCCAGCAGCCATGGACAGGGAGGGCGGTACTTC | CASSHGQGGRYF | TRBV4-3 | - | once | TRBJ2-7
TGTGCCAGCAGTTTGCCACTAGCGGACCAAGAGACCCAGTACTTC | CASSLPLADQETQYF | TRBV12-3/TRBV12-4 | TRBD2 | - | TRBJ2-5
TGTGCCAGCAGTTTAATGGGGGATGACGGGGAGCTGTTTTTT | CASSLMGDDGELFF | TRBV12-3/TRBV12-4 | - | few | TRBJ2-2
TGCGCCAGCAGCCAAGATCGGCAACAGGGAATCTATAATTCACCCCTCCACTTT | CASSQDRQQGIYNSPLHF | TRBV4-3 | - | few | TRBJ1-6
TGCGCCAGCAGCCAAAACGTGGACAGAACCTACGAGCAGTACTTC | CASSQNVDRTYEQYF | TRBV4-3 | - | - | TRBJ2-7
TGCAGTGCCAAGCTATACCAGGACAGGGAAATCAATCAGCCCCAGCATTTT | CSAKLYQDREINQPQHF | TRBV20-1 | TRBD1 | - | TRBJ1-5